This T cell receptor (beta chain) was observed in a study of cytomegalovirus exposure and HLA in healthy donors. It was with 60 Vbeta and 13 Jbeta primers that the PCR ran. The data were produced by immunoSEQ multiplex PCR, yet TCRdb's version contains in-frame clones alone and is incomplete. The sample includes about 69,000 clones, approximately 70% seen only once; the top ten take approximately 14%. This clone was picked up one time. Its antigen is not identified. General study points: As confirmed in vitro, three CMV-associated chains were specific for CMV antigens. What a later analysis showed was that several of the most significant clusters appeared linked to common viral pathogens.

From germline, CDR1 is SQVTM and CDR2 ANQGSEA. The CDR3 has 11 amino acids. V lost 4 bases and J lost 4, with 7 bases in between. This clonotype was sampled from a male donor in good health and CMV-seropositive. V is TRBV29-1 and J is TRBJ1-2; D is unresolved. Sequenced: PBMCs. The DNA for the CDR3 is TGCAGCGTTGGGGAGACCTATGGCTACACCTTC. It yields the protein CSVGETYGYTF. Filled out from reference TRBV29-1 and TRBJ1-2, the complete variable domain reads SAVISQKPSRDICQRGTSLTIQCQVDSQVTMMFWYRQQPGQSLTLIATANQGSEATYESGFVIDKFPISRPNLTFSTLTVSNMSPEDSSIYLCSVGETYGYTFGSGTRLTVV.